Sequencing of this T cell receptor (beta chain) was carried out in a study of cytomegalovirus exposure and HLA in healthy donors. Per germline, CDR1 MNHEY and CDR2 SMNVEV (reference sequence). The CDR3 extends over 16 amino acids. Trimming cost V 5 bases and J 0 bases, with 15 bases left between them. The PCR had 60 Vbeta and 13 Jbeta primers. Generated by immunoSEQ multiplex PCR, the TCRdb table keeps only in-frame clones and is missing some. Here the sample spans 160,000 or so clones, just over 70% being singletons. Note on this clone: What it recognizes is unknown.

General study points: Links to common viral pathogens appeared, in a later analysis, for several of the most significant clusters. Cytomegalovirus-associated TCR beta chains were listed, numbering some 180. Reportedly, HLA-A and HLA-B alleles of most subjects were accurately predicted from TCR beta.

The specimen was PBMCs. The TCR sequence derives from a human donor in good health. V gene TRBV27 combines with J gene TRBJ2-3; possible D gene TRBD2, 5 bases. CDR3 nucleotides: TGTGCCAGCAGTCTAAGGGTGCGGGCTAGCACAGATACGCAGTATTTT. Translating gives CASSLRVRASTDTQYF.